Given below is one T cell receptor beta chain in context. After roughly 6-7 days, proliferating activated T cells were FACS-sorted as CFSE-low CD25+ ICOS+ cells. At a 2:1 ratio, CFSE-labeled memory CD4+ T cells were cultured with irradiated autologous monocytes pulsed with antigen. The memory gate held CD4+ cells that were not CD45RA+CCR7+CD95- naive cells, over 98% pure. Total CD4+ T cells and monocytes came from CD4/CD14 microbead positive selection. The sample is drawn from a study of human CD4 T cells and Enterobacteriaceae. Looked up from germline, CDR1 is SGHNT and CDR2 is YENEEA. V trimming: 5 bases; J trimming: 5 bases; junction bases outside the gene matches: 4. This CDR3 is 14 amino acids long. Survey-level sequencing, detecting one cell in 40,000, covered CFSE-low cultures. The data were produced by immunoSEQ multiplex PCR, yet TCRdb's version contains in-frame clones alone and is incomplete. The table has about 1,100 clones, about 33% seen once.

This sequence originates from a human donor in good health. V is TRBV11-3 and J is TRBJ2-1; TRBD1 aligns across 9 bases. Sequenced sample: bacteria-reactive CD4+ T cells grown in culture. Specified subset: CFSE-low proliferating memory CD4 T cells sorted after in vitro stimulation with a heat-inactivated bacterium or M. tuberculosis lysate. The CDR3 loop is CASSEGTGNNEQFF. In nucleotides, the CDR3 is TGTGCCAGCAGCGAAGGGACAGGGAACAATGAGCAGTTCTTC.